A selection of T cell receptor beta chains follows, all from one sample in a study of OX40 agonist ivuxolimab in advanced cancers. Sequencing was performed with immunoSEQ multiplex PCR; in TCRdb, only in-frame clones are kept and a portion is missing. The table includes more than 55,000 clones, approximately 88% detected once. Source: CD4+ or CD8+ T cells sorted from blood, taken in a trial of the OX40 agonist ivuxolimab. The origin of the receptors is an adult with an advanced solid tumor such as melanoma, head and neck, liver or kidney cancer. Both conserved end residues are part of each CDR3. The D gene is left open where the match is weak. Part of the rows lack a size; the others show once, few, many or a class for expanded clones.

-	TRBV7-9	TRBJ2-3	-	CASSLDRDRRADTQYF	TGTGCCAGCAGCTTAGATAGAGACAGGCGGGCAGATACGCAGTATTTT
TRBD2	TRBV7-2	TRBJ2-7	-	CASSPSSGISYEQYF	TGTGCCAGCAGCCCATCTAGCGGGATCTCCTACGAGCAGTACTTC
-	TRBV5-1	TRBJ1-1	-	CASSWAGGTEAFF	TGCGCCAGCAGCTGGGCGGGGGGCACTGAAGCTTTCTTT
-	TRBV4-3	TRBJ2-5	-	CASSQDSASGETQYF	TGCGCCAGCAGCCAGGATTCGGCGTCGGGTGAGACCCAGTACTTC
TRBD1	TRBV4-3	TRBJ2-7	-	CASSPWPGQGSYEQYF	TGCGCCAGCAGCCCATGGCCGGGACAGGGCTCCTACGAGCAGTACTTC
-	TRBV27	TRBJ1-1	-	CASTQRPGNEAFF	TGTGCCAGCACGCAGCGACCGGGCAATGAAGCTTTCTTT
-	TRBV12-1	TRBJ2-4	-	CASSSNKGAKNIQYF	TGTGCCAGCAGCTCTAACAAGGGGGCCAAAAACATTCAGTACTTC
TRBD2	TRBV11-2	TRBJ2-5	-	CASRLGLAGLGSYQETQYF	TGTGCCAGCAGACTAGGACTAGCGGGGTTAGGCTCCTACCAAGAGACCCAGTACTTC
-	TRBV21-1	TRBJ1-3	-	CANRPRDRLLSSGNTIYF	TGTGCTAACCGCCCCCGGGACAGGTTATTAAGCTCTGGAAACACCATATATTTT
-	TRBV5-1	TRBJ2-1	-	CASSLGDSVNEQFF	TGCGCCAGCAGCTTGGGGGACTCCGTCAATGAGCAGTTCTTC
-	TRBV4-1	TRBJ2-5	-	CASSQRDTDQETQYF	TGCGCCAGCAGCCAGCGGGACACGGACCAAGAGACCCAGTACTTC
-	TRBV6-5	TRBJ1-2	-	CASRAGLDFGYTF	TGTGCCAGCAGGGCGGGGCTCGATTTTGGCTACACCTTC
TRBD2	TRBV4-3	TRBJ2-5	-	CASSQVHSGRAQETQYF	TGCGCCAGCAGCCAAGTCCATAGCGGGAGGGCCCAAGAGACCCAGTACTTC
TRBD1	TRBV7-6	TRBJ2-3	-	CASSFPTGRIDTQYF	TGTGCCAGCAGCTTCCCGACAGGGAGAATAGATACGCAGTATTTT
-	TRBV6-1	TRBJ1-6	few	CASSEEGHQGLSYNSPLHF	TGTGCCAGCAGTGAAGAGGGACACCAAGGGCTCTCCTATAATTCACCCCTCCACTTT
TRBD1	TRBV2	TRBJ1-5	-	CASKGTGVWGQPQHF	TGTGCCAGCAAGGGTACAGGGGTTTGGGGTCAGCCCCAGCATTTT
TRBD1	TRBV29-1	TRBJ2-5	-	CSVAGTGGGETQYF	TGCAGCGTCGCCGGGACAGGGGGCGGAGAGACCCAGTACTTC